A single sample is the source of the 25 T cell receptor beta chains below, sequenced in a study of spatial heterogeneity in lung cancer. TCRdb redid the calling of the 5' RACE reads with MiXCR, one entry per CDR3 protein. The sample yields roughly 79,000 distinct CDR3 sequences, approximately 12% seen once. This sample's time point: sample taken at primary tumor resection. Whole RNA from tumor, nontumor lung or frozen PBMC was sequenced unsorted. The source was PBMCs, collected at surgery. These TCRs come from a male donor with early-stage non-small cell lung cancer.

This clonotype was counted many times. The chain is built from TRBV27 and TRBJ2-3, with a tentative D call TRBD1 (6 bases). Germline V gene lookup returns CDR1 MNHEY and CDR2 SMNVEV (reference sequence). Trimming removed 3 bases from V and 4 bases from J, with 14 bases in between. This CDR3 has 15 residues. The CDR3 loop is CASSFQQGNADTQYF. CDR3 DNA: TGTGCCAGCAGTTTTCAACAGGGTAACGCAGATACGCAGTATTTT.

The chain recombines TRBV4-2 with TRBJ2-7; D is uncertain. The CDR3 has 17 amino acids. From germline, CDR1 is LGHNA and CDR2 YNFKEQ. Trimming left V 0 bases short and J 0 bases short, with 15 bases between. CDR3 nucleotides: TGTGCCAGCAGCCAAGATAAGACACCGCCGAGCTCCTACGAGCAGTACTTC. This encodes CASSQDKTPPSSYEQYF.

This clonotype was detected a few times. This chain uses TRBV29-1 with TRBJ1-1; D gene ambiguous. The CDR3 totals 11 residues. Trimming removed 7 bases from V and 4 bases from J, with 10 bases in between. Germline CDR1 is SQVTM and CDR2 is ANQGSEA. CDR3: CSATEATEAFF. The CDR3 DNA reads as TGCAGCGCAACGGAGGCCACTGAAGCTTTCTTT.

The chain joins TRBV27 to TRBJ2-1; 12 bases are a match to TRBD2. V shed 4 bases, J shed 5 bases, and the junction held 6 bases outside the gene matches. CDR1 is MNHEY and CDR2 is SMNVEV in the germline V gene (reference sequence). This CDR3 has 16 amino acids. The CDR3 protein is CASSSRTSGANNEQFF. CDR3 nucleotide sequence: TGTGCCAGCAGTTCCCGGACTAGCGGGGCGAACAATGAGCAGTTCTTC.

This chain connects TRBV30 to TRBJ2-1, with TRBD1 matching 7 bases. Germline values: CDR1 GTSNPN, CDR2 SVGIG (reference sequence). The CDR3 length is 12 residues. The trim removed 4 bases at V and 6 bases at J, leaving 3 bases unmatched. DNA for the CDR3: TGTGCCTGGACTAGGACAGGCAATGAGCAGTTCTTC. Translation gives CAWTRTGNEQFF.

The chain joins TRBV24-1 to TRBJ2-2; the D is unclear. V dropped 5 bases and J dropped 6 bases, with 3 bases sitting between them. Germline V CDR1 and CDR2: KGHDR, SFDVKD. The CDR3 extends over 11 amino acids. CDR3 sequence (DNA): TGTGCCACCAGTGCGGCCGGGGAGCTGTTTTTT. Amino acids: CATSAAGELFF.

This clonotype appeared many times. The V and J genes are TRBV5-6 and TRBJ2-5; D call uncertain. Germline values: CDR1 SGHDT, CDR2 YYEEEE. Trimming removed 2 bases from V and 3 bases from J, with 2 bases in between. The CDR3 sequence is 11 residues long. In DNA, the CDR3 is TGTGCCAGCAGCTTAAAAGAGACCCAGTACTTC. Amino acids: CASSLKETQYF.

V and J are TRBV29-1 and TRBJ1-1; tentative D call: TRBD1 (6 bases). Per germline, CDR1 SQVTM and CDR2 ANQGSEA. Between the trimmed V and J ends, which lost 1 base and 5 bases, there was a span of 14 bases. The CDR3 runs 14 residues. CDR3 in DNA: TGCAGCGTTGAAGGTACACAGGGCAGTACTGAAGCTTTCTTT. This gives the protein CSVEGTQGSTEAFF.

This clonotype has only one observation. Being one base from a much bigger clone, this may be a read error. In DNA form, the CDR3 reads TGTGCCTGGAAGGTGCGGGCTGGAAACACCATATATTTT. Translating it yields CAWKVRAGNTIYF. The chain joins TRBV30 to TRBJ1-3; D is unclear. The germline V gene encodes CDR1 GTSNPN and CDR2 SVGIG (reference sequence). The V gene lost 4 bases and the J gene lost 2 bases, with 9 bases spanning the gap. The CDR3 is made up of 13 amino acids. Drawing the rest from reference TRBV30 and TRBJ1-3, the complete variable domain is SQTIHQWPATLVQPVGSPLSLECTVEGTSNPNLYWYRQAAGRGLQLLFYSVGIGQISSEVPQNLSASRPQDRQFILSSKKLLLSDSGFYLCAWKVRAGNTIYFGEGSWLTVV.

A few counts support this clonotype. The rearrangement joins TRBV19 to TRBJ2-3, with D uncertain. This CDR3 comprises 13 residues. The V gene's germline CDR1 is LNHDA and CDR2 SQIVND (reference sequence). V was pared by 6 bases and J by 5 bases, with 12 bases between. The CDR3 is CASSLPEGDTQYF. The CDR3, as DNA: TGTGCCAGTAGCCTCCCCGAAGGAGATACGCAGTATTTT.

In this sample, this clonotype turned up a few times. The J gene is TRBJ1-2, the V gene TRBV2, with 7 nucleotides matching TRBD1. V lost 6 bases and J lost 0; bases outside the gene matches: 13. CDR1 SNHLY and CDR2 FYNNEI come from the germline V gene. The CDR3 extends over 17 amino acids. The CDR3 loop is CASSDTRTGTANYGYTF. The CDR3 coding sequence is TGTGCCAGCAGCGATACTAGGACAGGTACCGCTAACTATGGCTACACCTTC.

This clonotype was counted a few times. This chain uses TRBV29-1 with TRBJ2-2; 9 bases align to TRBD2. V lost 3 bases, J lost 7 bases, and 3 bases stayed unmatched. In germline, CDR1 is SQVTM, CDR2 ANQGSEA. The CDR3 has 13 amino acids. CDR3 bases: TGCAGCGTTGAGCGGGGGGGCAACGGGGAGCTGTTTTTT. Protein sequence: CSVERGGNGELFF.

This clonotype was counted a few times. V and J are TRBV20-1 and TRBJ1-1; 10 bases align to TRBD1. V shed 1 base and J 4 bases; nucleotides not matched to a gene: 3. This CDR3 region has 14 residues. Germline CDR1 reads DFQATT; CDR2 reads SNEGSKA (reference sequence). The CDR3 is CSARGTGGGTEAFF. In nucleotides, the CDR3 is TGCAGTGCTAGAGGGACAGGGGGAGGCACTGAAGCTTTCTTT.

The V and J genes are TRBV24-1 and TRBJ2-6; D is uncertain. Per germline, CDR1 KGHDR and CDR2 SFDVKD. V was cut by 4 bases and J by 4 bases, with 4 bases left in between. The CDR3 runs 13 residues. CDR3 sequence reads: CATSERGANVLTF. CDR3 in DNA: TGTGCCACCAGTGAAAGGGGGGCCAACGTCCTGACTTTC.

This clonotype was detected many times. The J gene is TRBJ1-4, the V gene TRBV29-1; 9 nucleotides match TRBD1. From germline, CDR1 is SQVTM and CDR2 ANQGSEA. V lost 2 bases, J lost 8 bases, and 6 bases stayed unmatched. This CDR3 comprises 14 residues. The CDR3 region is CSVEMDRGREKLFF. The CDR3 DNA sequence: TGCAGCGTTGAAATGGACAGGGGCAGAGAAAAACTGTTTTTT.

This clonotype was detected many times. This rearrangement joins TRBV12-3 or TRBV12-4 to TRBJ2-5; no clear D gene. The CDR3 has 11 amino acids. V was pared by 8 bases and J by 5 bases, with 9 bases between. This CDR3 is CASLNGETQYF. The CDR3 DNA follows: TGTGCCAGCCTTAACGGGGAGACCCAGTACTTC.

This rearrangement joins TRBV29-1 to TRBJ2-3; D remains ambiguous. The germline V gene encodes CDR1 SQVTM and CDR2 ANQGSEA. The germline V and J ends were trimmed by 0 bases and 6 bases, with 13 bases remaining between them. The CDR3 extends over 14 amino acids. The CDR3 region is CSVEESGSKDTQYF. In DNA, the CDR3 is TGCAGCGTTGAAGAAAGTGGAAGCAAGGATACGCAGTATTTT.

This clonotype was found many times. The rearrangement uses TRBV6-2 or TRBV6-3 and TRBJ1-2; D remains ambiguous. Trimming took off 5 bases at V and 8 bases at J, with 9 bases between the two ends. Germline loops: CDR1 MNHEY, CDR2 SVGEGT. This CDR3 comprises 11 residues. In nucleotides, the CDR3 is TGTGCCAGCAGTAACCAGAACGGCTACACCTTC. Translated, it gives CASSNQNGYTF.

The rearrangement uses TRBV7-9 and TRBJ2-2; 12 nucleotides align to TRBD2. The CDR3 runs 15 residues. The germline gives CDR1 SEHNR, CDR2 FQNEAQ (reference sequence). J was trimmed by 4 bases and V by 4 bases; bases with no gene match: 1. CDR3 nucleotides: TGTGCCAGCAGCTCACTAGCGGGAGGCACCGGGGAGCTGTTTTTT. Amino acid sequence: CASSSLAGGTGELFF. Complete variable domain (other parts from reference TRBV7-9 and TRBJ2-2): DTGVSQNPRHKITKRGQNVTFRCDPISEHNRLYWYRQTLGQGPEFLTYFQNEAQLEKSRLLSDRFSAERPKGSFSTLEIQRTEQGDSAMYLCASSSLAGGTGELFFGEGSRLTVL.

This clonotype came up many times. The chain uses TRBV3-1 and TRBJ1-6, with a weak D call TRBD1 (5 bases). The CDR3 runs 16 residues. The germline CDR1 and CDR2 sequences are LGHDT and YNNKEL (reference sequence). Trimming stripped 5 bases from V and 7 bases from J, with 18 bases between. In DNA, the CDR3 is TGTGCCAGCAGCGAATACCGGGACCGGGTCAATTCACCCCTCCACTTT. This codes for CASSEYRDRVNSPLHF.

This clonotype was seen a handful of times. The chain employs TRBV25-1 and TRBJ1-3; D ambiguous. Germline V gives CDR1 MGHDK, CDR2 SYGVNS. V lost 0 bases, J lost 4 bases, and 13 bases lay in between. CDR3 length: 16 amino acids. CDR3 sequence (DNA): TGTGCCAGCAGTGAATATCACGCCGTTCCAGGAAACACCATATATTTT. Protein sequence: CASSEYHAVPGNTIYF.

V usage is TRBV29-1 and J usage is TRBJ2-1; 11 bases align to TRBD1. Germline-derived CDR1 and CDR2 are SQVTM and ANQGSEA. The CDR3 runs to 17 residues. Losses at the gene ends were 8 bases for V and 3 bases for J; bases not matched to a gene: 15. DNA for the CDR3: TGCAGCACGGGGGGGACAGGGGGACCGGAGGTCTACAATGAGCAGTTCTTC. This sequence encodes CSTGGTGGPEVYNEQFF.

This clonotype was seen a few times. CDR3 nucleotide sequence: TGTGCCACCAGTGATTTGATAAAAGGACTCTTCACCTTC. It is translated as CATSDLIKGLFTF. The rearrangement links TRBV24-1 to TRBJ1-2; D is unresolved. Per the germline V gene, CDR1 is KGHDR and CDR2 is SFDVKD. The CDR3 covers 13 residues. Trimming took off 0 bases at V and 13 bases at J, with 14 bases between the two ends.

In this sample, this clonotype turned up many times. The genes are TRBV5-6 and TRBJ1-1; D unresolved. The CDR3 has 14 amino acids. V lost 0 bases and J lost 0, with 6 bases in between. Germline V gene data show CDR1 as SGHDT and CDR2 as YYEEEE. CDR3 sequence: CASSLGRLNTEAFF. Here the CDR3 DNA reads TGTGCCAGCAGCTTGGGCCGGCTGAACACTGAAGCTTTCTTT.

In its sample, this clonotype was seen many times. This chain links TRBV11-3 with TRBJ2-7; D may match TRBD1 or TRBD2 (5 bases each). The CDR3 covers 14 residues. Per germline, CDR1 SGHNT and CDR2 YENEEA. With 5 bases removed from V and 0 bases from J, the gap between germline ends came to 11 bases. The DNA for the CDR3 is TGTGCCAGCAGCAGCCGGGACGGCTCCTACGAGCAGTACTTC. It codes for CASSSRDGSYEQYF. Combining the CDR3 with reference TRBV11-3 and TRBJ2-7 gives the whole variable domain EAGVVQSPRYKIIEKKQPVAFWCNPISGHNTLYWYLQNLGQGPELLIRYENEEAVDDSQLPKDRFSAERLKGVDSTLKIQPAELGDSAVYLCASSSRDGSYEQYFGPGTRLTVT.